The 27 T cell receptor beta chains reported below all come from one sample, sequenced in a study of blood T cell repertoires in COVID-19. TCRdb's table, derived via immunoSEQ multiplex PCR, lists solely in-frame clones and lacks some. The data hold about 150,000 clones, with roughly 87% observed a single time. Source material: PBMCs or T cells enriched from blood (not recorded which). These TCRs come from a woman in her thirties or forties who had been exposed to COVID-19.

This clone was counted once. The V gene is TRBV11-2, the J gene TRBJ2-7; tentative D call: TRBD1 (6 bases). Germline-derived CDR1 and CDR2 are SGHAT and FQNNGV. The germline V and J ends were trimmed by 2 bases and 2 bases, with 16 bases remaining between them. The CDR3 sequence is 16 residues long. The CDR3 DNA reads TGTGCCAGCAGCTTACGGGGTCGGACAGTAACCTACGAGCAGTACTTC. It encodes CASSLRGRTVTYEQYF.

The chain has TRBV6-5 and TRBJ1-4; D is possibly TRBD1 (5 bases). CDR1 and CDR2 (germline): MNHEY, SVGAGI. The CDR3 extends over 13 amino acids. V was shortened by 7 bases and J by 3 bases, with 9 bases between the two germline ends. In DNA form, the CDR3 reads TGTGCCAGCATCGACAGTTCTAATGAAAAACTGTTTTTT. Its translation is CASIDSSNEKLFF.

V is TRBV28 and J is TRBJ2-2; 14 bases align to TRBD2. CDR1 and CDR2 from the germline V gene are MDHEN and SYDVKM. Trimming cost V 6 bases and J 7 bases; bases outside gene matches: 13. The CDR3 is made up of 18 amino acids. The CDR3 DNA sequence: TGTGCCAGCAGCCCCAGACTAGCGGGAGGGTTAATAGGCGGGGAGCTGTTTTTT. Its translation is CASSPRLAGGLIGGELFF.

The chain joins TRBV7-2 to TRBJ1-6; 9 bases are a match to TRBD1. Trimming took 10 bases from V and 5 from J; bases not matched to a gene: 6. The V gene's germline CDR1 is SGHTA and CDR2 FQGNSA. The CDR3 loop spans 14 amino acids. The CDR3 sequence is CATTGTGNNSPLHF. DNA of the CDR3: TGTGCCACTACCGGGACAGGGAATAATTCACCCCTCCACTTT.

The chain combines TRBV2 with TRBJ2-1; 9 bases fit TRBD1. The CDR3 spans 12 residues. Germline V gives CDR1 SNHLY, CDR2 FYNNEI. The trim removed 4 bases at V and 10 bases at J, leaving 2 bases unmatched. CDR3 bases: TGTGCCAGCAGTGCAGACAGGGGGGAGCAGTTCTTC. Amino acid sequence: CASSADRGEQFF.

For this clone: A read error may account for a junction end that differs from germline. The chain links TRBV2 to TRBJ1-2, with 8 positions matching TRBD1. The CDR3 has 15 amino acids. Per the germline V gene, CDR1 is SNHLY and CDR2 is FYNNEI. CDR3 DNA sequence: TGTGCCAGCAGGGAAGGACAGGGTATTATCTTTGGCTACACCTTC. It specifies CASREGQGIIFGYTF.

The CDR3 reads CASSPSLGSTEAFF. The CDR3 bases are TGTGCCAGCAGCCCCAGCTTGGGGAGCACTGAAGCTTTCTTT. This chain links TRBV11-3 with TRBJ1-1; no clear D. Trimming removed 5 bases from V and 4 bases from J, with 14 bases in between. Per the germline V gene, CDR1 is SGHNT and CDR2 is YENEEA. The CDR3 is 14 amino acids.

The V and J genes are TRBV19 and TRBJ2-1; TRBD1 matches at 8 bases. CDR1 is LNHDA, CDR2 SQIVND, per germline (reference sequence). The length of the CDR3 is 15 residues. Trimming cost V 8 bases and J 7 bases; bases outside gene matches: 13. The CDR3 region has the DNA TGTGCCAGTGGGGTGCAGGCAGGGGGCACGAATGAGCAGTTCTTC. This codes for CASGVQAGGTNEQFF.

V and J are TRBV7-2 and TRBJ1-5, with D hard to call. The germline V and J ends were trimmed by 1 base and 7 bases, with 14 bases remaining between them. Germline CDR1 SGHTA, CDR2 FQGNSA. This CDR3 has 15 residues. The CDR3 coding sequence is TGTGCCAGCAGCTTAGAGCACGGCGGAGGCCAGCCCCAGCATTTT. This sequence encodes CASSLEHGGGQPQHF.

The chain combines TRBV29-1 with TRBJ2-3; TRBD1 matches at 7 bases. The CDR3 is made up of 16 amino acids. Germline CDR1 is SQVTM and CDR2 is ANQGSEA. V shed 7 bases and J 3 bases; nucleotides not matched to a gene: 16. For the CDR3, the DNA is TGCAGCGATACCGGGACAGCCTTTGGACGTACAGATACGCAGTATTTT. The encoded protein is CSDTGTAFGRTDTQYF.

The V and J genes are TRBV25-1 and TRBJ1-2; D possibly corresponds to TRBD1 (6 bases). Per germline, CDR1 MGHDK and CDR2 SYGVNS. Trimming pared 8 bases from V and 4 bases from J, leaving 17 bases between. The CDR3 consists of 14 residues. CDR3 loop: CASPAGGGIYGYTF. In nucleotides, the CDR3 is TGTGCCAGCCCAGCGGGGGGCGGAATCTATGGCTACACCTTC.

A single count supports this clone. V and J are TRBV7-2 and TRBJ2-5, with a possible D match to TRBD2 (5 bases). The CDR3 totals 15 residues. The germline V gene encodes CDR1 SGHTA and CDR2 FQGNSA. Between the trimmed V and J ends, which lost 5 bases and 4 bases, there was a span of 17 bases. CDR3 coding DNA: TGTGCCAGCAGCCCTACAGCTTTTGGGAGAGAGACCCAGTACTTC. As protein: CASSPTAFGRETQYF.

The chain is built from TRBV19 and TRBJ1-4, with a possible D match to TRBD1 (5 bases). V lost 5 bases and J 3 bases, leaving 7 bases between the germline ends. Germline V gene data show CDR1 as LNHDA and CDR2 as SQIVND (reference sequence). CDR3 size: 13 residues. CDR3 sequence (DNA): TGTGCCAGTAGTCAGGGCCCTAATGAAAAACTGTTTTTT. Translation: CASSQGPNEKLFF.

The chain has TRBV19 and TRBJ1-1; 7 bases fit TRBD1. Germline assignment: CDR1 LNHDA and CDR2 SQIVND (reference sequence). The V and J ends lost 4 bases and 0 bases, in that order; junction bases with no gene match: 5. CDR3 length equals 15 residues. The CDR3 nucleotides are TGTGCCAGTAGTAGAGCGACAGGGTTGAACACTGAAGCTTTCTTT. The encoded protein is CASSRATGLNTEAFF.

The V and J genes are TRBV28 and TRBJ1-4; D is uncertain. This CDR3 is built from 13 residues. Germline V CDR1 and CDR2: MDHEN, SYDVKM. Deletions cut 5 bases from V and 7 bases from J, with 11 bases between. The DNA for the CDR3 is TGTGCCAGCAGTCCAACTGCACGTGAAAAACTGTTTTTT. This gives the protein CASSPTAREKLFF.

V usage is TRBV2 and J usage is TRBJ1-2; 9 nucleotides align to TRBD1. The ends lost 5 bases at V and 5 bases at J; junction bases unmatched: 9. Germline lookup yields CDR1 SNHLY and CDR2 FYNNEI. CDR3 length equals 15 residues. This CDR3 is CASSPGQGVIYGYTF. CDR3 DNA sequence: TGTGCCAGCAGTCCGGGACAGGGAGTGATTTATGGCTACACCTTC.

The chain has TRBV24-1 and TRBJ2-3, with D perhaps TRBD2 (6 bases). In germline, CDR1 is KGHDR, CDR2 SFDVKD. The V end lost 10 bases, the J end lost 3 bases, and 16 bases lay between the germline ends. The CDR3 extends over 14 amino acids. The CDR3 protein is CATQAAGTTDTQYF. The CDR3 DNA reads TGTGCCACTCAAGCGGCGGGGACGACAGATACGCAGTATTTT.

The chain has TRBV29-1 and TRBJ1-2; TRBD1 agrees at 10 bases. This CDR3 is 13 amino acids long. The junction had 8 bases not matched to a gene; V was cut back by 6 bases and J by 7 bases. In germline, CDR1 is SQVTM, CDR2 ANQGSEA. Here the CDR3 DNA reads TGCAGCGTACCCGACAGGGGGCTTGGTGGCTACACCTTC. Its protein product is CSVPDRGLGGYTF.

CDR3 region: CSAEGGPTGELFF. The CDR3 bases are TGCAGCGCCGAGGGGGGGCCCACCGGGGAGCTGTTTTTT. The genes are TRBV29-1 and TRBJ2-2; a possible D gene is TRBD2 (7 bases). V was cut by 7 bases and J by 4 bases, with 13 bases left in between. The CDR3 length is 13 residues. CDR1 and CDR2 (germline): SQVTM, ANQGSEA.

The chain carries TRBV4-1 and TRBJ1-5; tentative D call: TRBD1 (6 bases). CDR1 is MGHRA and CDR2 is YSYEKL in the germline V gene. V lost 1 base, J lost 6 bases, and 19 bases lay in between. This CDR3 region has 17 residues. The CDR3 DNA follows: TGCGCCAGCAGCCAAGGAGGGTACGAGGGGGGGACTCAGCCCCAGCATTTT. Protein product: CASSQGGYEGGTQPQHF.

The chain employs TRBV7-2 and TRBJ2-7; a possible D gene is TRBD2 (6 bases). The V gene lost 0 bases and the J gene lost 3 bases, with 12 bases spanning the gap. This CDR3 has 15 amino acids. Germline V gene lookup returns CDR1 SGHTA and CDR2 FQGNSA. CDR3 coding DNA: TGTGCCAGCAGCTTAGCCCGGGACTCCCTCTACGAGCAGTACTTC. As protein: CASSLARDSLYEQYF.

This chain links TRBV21-1 with TRBJ1-5; the DNA was not compared with TRBD1, the D call given in the table. TRBV21-1 is labeled a pseudogene. This CDR3 has 17 residues. The CDR3 here is CASGQSDSFYSNQPQHF. The DNA for the CDR3 is TGTGCCAGCGGACAGTCGGACAGCTTTTATAGCAATCAGCCCCAGCATTTT.

The chain has TRBV5-6 and TRBJ2-2, with unresolved D. Trimming left V 5 bases short and J 2 bases short, with 4 bases between. In germline, CDR1 is SGHDT, CDR2 YYEEEE. The length of the CDR3 is 12 residues. The CDR3 DNA reads TGTGCCAGCAGTCGTAACACCGGGGAGCTGTTTTTT. Translation: CASSRNTGELFF.

The gene calls are TRBV5-1 and TRBJ2-6; D possibly corresponds to TRBD1 (5 bases). Per the germline V gene, CDR1 is SGHRS and CDR2 is YFSETQ. This CDR3 has 15 amino acids. Trimming took 3 bases from V and 3 from J, leaving 10 bases between them. The CDR3 spells CASSSTAGGANVLTF. CDR3 nucleotides: TGCGCCAGCAGCTCGACAGCTGGTGGGGCCAACGTCCTGACTTTC.

This clone was seen a handful of times. This chain connects TRBV5-1 to TRBJ1-2; D may be TRBD1 (6 bases). Germline loops: CDR1 SGHRS, CDR2 YFSETQ. Trimming took off 4 bases at V and 8 bases at J, with 18 bases between the two ends. This CDR3 has 14 amino acids. The CDR3, as DNA: TGCGCCAGCAGCGCAAAGACAGGAGCATTGGGCTACACCTTC. It specifies CASSAKTGALGYTF.

The chain employs TRBV29-1 and TRBJ2-7, with 8 positions matching TRBD1. The CDR3 is 14 amino acids. J was trimmed by 7 bases and V by 4 bases; bases with no gene match: 12. CDR1 and CDR2 from the germline V gene are SQVTM and ANQGSEA. The CDR3 is CSVGQPGQGGEQYF. The CDR3 DNA follows: TGCAGCGTTGGACAACCAGGACAGGGAGGAGAGCAGTACTTC.

This chain links TRBV29-1 with TRBJ1-5, with D tentatively TRBD1 (6 bases). Deletions cut 6 bases from V and 1 base from J, with 16 bases between. There are 15 residues in the CDR3. Germline V gene sequence: CDR1 SQVTM, CDR2 ANQGSEA. This CDR3 reads CSVGGQRGSNQPQHF. DNA for the CDR3: TGCAGCGTGGGCGGACAGCGGGGAAGCAATCAGCCCCAGCATTTT.